This passage covers 14 T cell receptor beta chains from one sample sequenced in a study of cytomegalovirus exposure and HLA in healthy donors (dated by TCRdb to the late 2010s). The library was prepared using the immunoSEQ multiplex PCR assay. The multiplex PCR relied on a mix of 60 forward primers for TCR Vbeta segments and 13 reverse primers for TCR Jbeta segments. The clones in this table, taken by TCRdb from immuneACCESS, are in-frame only. Not every clone is retained; where verified, under half of the shortfall comes from an unresolved V gene, and the cause of the rest is unknown. The sample table holds a few hundred thousand clones, of which over 80% were seen once. The leading ten clones occupy roughly a tenth of the sample. Material for sequencing was PBMCs. The receptors stem from a woman aged 45-60 years in good health and CMV-seropositive.

This chain uses TRBV18 with TRBJ1-1, with D unresolved. V lost 0 bases and J 1 base, leaving 9 bases between the germline ends. CDR1 is KGHSH, CDR2 LQKENI, per germline. This CDR3 region has 15 residues. The CDR3 nucleotides read TGTGCCAGCTCACCACCGATTGAGGGGAACACTGAAGCTTTCTTT. Translated: CASSPPIEGNTEAFF.

The chain joins TRBV9 to TRBJ2-5; TRBD2 aligns across 11 bases. Per germline, CDR1 SGDLS and CDR2 YYNGEE. CDR3 length: 16 residues. With 4 bases clipped from V and 0 bases from J, the junction kept 5 bases outside the gene matches. This CDR3 reads CASSLTSGGYQETQYF. The CDR3 DNA reads TGTGCCAGCAGCCTCACTAGCGGGGGCTACCAAGAGACCCAGTACTTC.

The chain employs TRBV5-6 and TRBJ1-5; D might be TRBD1 (6 bases). Per the germline V gene, CDR1 is SGHDT and CDR2 is YYEEEE. There are 14 residues in the CDR3. Trimming took 2 bases from V and 5 from J, leaving 11 bases between them. The CDR3 coding sequence is TGTGCCAGCAGCTTAGGACAGATTTATCAGCCCCAGCATTTT. This codes for CASSLGQIYQPQHF.

In the case of this clone: Within the sample, other DNA sequences also encode this same CDR3. The V call is TRBV6-1, the J call TRBJ2-1, with D tentatively TRBD2 (6 bases). V dropped 6 bases and J dropped 4 bases, with 10 bases sitting between them. There are 13 residues in the CDR3. Germline-derived CDR1 and CDR2 are MNHNS and SASEGT. This CDR3 reads CASSRDSYNEQFF. In nucleotides, the CDR3 is TGTGCCAGCAGCCGGGACTCTTACAATGAGCAGTTCTTC.

This rearrangement joins TRBV29-1 to TRBJ1-3; D gene ambiguous. Germline V CDR1 and CDR2: SQVTM, ANQGSEA. Deletions cut 3 bases from V and 4 bases from J, with 13 bases between. The CDR3 totals 14 residues. The chain's CDR3 is CSVDTGSQGNTIYF. The CDR3 DNA reads as TGCAGCGTTGACACCGGGTCCCAAGGAAACACCATATATTTT.

V and J are TRBV18 and TRBJ2-2; D gene uncertain. The CDR3 consists of 16 residues. The V gene's germline CDR1 is KGHSH and CDR2 LQKENI. Trimming cost V 6 bases and J 5 bases, with 19 bases left between them. CDR3 DNA: TGTGCCAGCTCGCCGACATTGCTCGAAGTGACCGGGGAGCTGTTTTTT. It codes for CASSPTLLEVTGELFF.

This clone is a singleton in its sample. The chain employs TRBV6-5 and TRBJ2-1; 9 positions match TRBD2. CDR3 length: 16 amino acids. V shed 0 bases and J 4 bases; nucleotides not matched to a gene: 4. The V gene's germline CDR1 is MNHEY and CDR2 SVGAGI. As DNA, the CDR3 is TGTGCCAGCAGTTACTCCCTAGCGGGGCCATACAATGAGCAGTTCTTC. Residues: CASSYSLAGPYNEQFF.

The sample holds one count of this clone. The rearrangement joins TRBV9 to TRBJ2-2, with D maybe TRBD1 (5 bases). V was clipped by 1 base and J by 2 bases, with 9 bases between them. Germline V gives CDR1 SGDLS, CDR2 YYNGEE. This CDR3 region has 15 residues. This CDR3 reads CASSVTQGNTGELFF. As DNA, the CDR3 is TGTGCCAGCAGCGTAACCCAGGGTAACACCGGGGAGCTGTTTTTT.

The V and J genes are TRBV6-4 and TRBJ2-2, with no clear D. CDR3 size: 13 residues. V gave up 3 bases and J gave up 3 bases, with 5 bases separating them. CDR1 MRHNA and CDR2 SNTAGT come from the germline V gene. CDR3 DNA sequence: TGTGCCAGCAGTGATTCAGACACCGGGGAGCTGTTTTTT. Its translation: CASSDSDTGELFF.

The chain recombines TRBV30 with TRBJ1-3; 7 bases are a match to TRBD1. J gave up 3 bases and V 5 bases, and 1 base lay outside the gene matches. The CDR3 contains 12 residues. Germline lookup yields CDR1 GTSNPN and CDR2 SVGIG (reference sequence). In DNA form, the CDR3 reads TGTGCCTGGGACAGGGTTGGAAACACCATATATTTT. The encoded protein is CAWDRVGNTIYF.

The chain employs TRBV7-9 and TRBJ2-7, with D maybe TRBD2 (5 bases). Germline values: CDR1 SEHNR, CDR2 FQNEAQ (reference sequence). Trimming cost V 0 bases and J 5 bases, with 14 bases left between them. The CDR3 has 15 residues. CDR3 sequence: CASSLAQPGSNEQYF. DNA for the CDR3: TGTGCCAGCAGCTTAGCCCAACCGGGATCTAACGAGCAGTACTTC.

This chain links TRBV30 with TRBJ2-5; 11 bases agree with TRBD2. CDR1 and CDR2 from the germline V gene are GTSNPN and SVGIG (reference sequence). The V gene end was trimmed by 0 bases and the J gene end by 8 bases; junction bases not matched to a gene: 8. This CDR3 is 15 amino acids long. CDR3 nucleotide sequence: TGTGCCTGGAGTGTTTGTAGCGGGGGGGCTTGCACCCAGTACTTC. It codes for CAWSVCSGGACTQYF.

The rearrangement uses TRBV20-1 and TRBJ2-3; weak D call: TRBD1 (6 bases). V gave up 5 bases and J gave up 6 bases, with 9 bases separating them. The length of the CDR3 is 11 residues. Per germline, CDR1 DFQATT and CDR2 SNEGSKA (reference sequence). Written as DNA, the CDR3 is TGCAGTGCTGGGGGCGCGGATACGCAGTATTTT. Protein: CSAGGADTQYF.

The chain couples TRBV19 to TRBJ1-2; 9 bases align to TRBD1. Germline values: CDR1 LNHDA, CDR2 SQIVND (reference sequence). V shed 3 bases, J shed 2 bases, and the junction held 4 bases outside the gene matches. There are 15 residues in the CDR3. The CDR3 loop reads CASSMLGTGNYGYTF. The CDR3, as DNA: TGTGCCAGTAGTATGCTCGGGACAGGGAACTATGGCTACACCTTC.